Listed below are T cell receptor beta chains from one sample, sequenced in a study of cytomegalovirus exposure and HLA in healthy donors. Produced via immunoSEQ multiplex PCR; TCRdb's table is partial and in-frame only. Here the sample spans some 210,000 clones, roughly four fifths being singletons. Sequencing was done on a sample of PBMCs. The source is a woman aged 45-59 years in good health and CMV-seropositive. The CDR3 runs from the conserved cysteine through the conserved F or W. Fields, in order: D gene, J gene, clone size, V gene, CDR3 protein, CDR3 DNA. The D gene is left open where the match is weak. Clone size, where shown, is once, few, many, or a class for clones that have expanded.

>-|TRBJ1-1|-|TRBV6-5
CASSFLRGGKGTEAFF
TGTGCCAGCAGTTTCCTACGGGGAGGGAAGGGCACTGAAGCTTTCTTT
>TRBD2|TRBJ2-3|-|TRBV7-9
CASSLGSVSGGATDTQYF
TGTGCCAGCAGCTTAGGGTCGGTCAGCGGGGGGGCCACAGATACGCAGTATTTT
>-|TRBJ2-7|-|TRBV5-8
CASSPRGGGEVEQYF
TGTGCCAGCAGCCCGAGAGGGGGGGGCGAGGTCGAGCAGTACTTC
>-|TRBJ2-2|-|TRBV9
CASSPKGGGANTGELFF
TGTGCCAGCAGCCCCAAAGGCGGTGGAGCGAACACCGGGGAGCTGTTTTTT
>-|TRBJ2-7|-|TRBV5-1
CASSFRQGQHEQYF
TGCGCCAGCAGCTTTAGGCAGGGGCAACACGAGCAGTATTTC
>-|TRBJ1-3|-|TRBV14
CASSQYTSGNTIYF
TGTGCCAGCAGCCAATACACCTCTGGAAACACCATATATTTT
>-|TRBJ2-2|-|TRBV5-6
CASSLGTVNTGELFF
TGTGCCAGCAGCTTGGGGACAGTGAACACCGGGGAGCTGTTTTTT
>TRBD1|TRBJ1-6|-|TRBV5-6
CASSQMDRASNSPLHF
TGTGCCAGCAGCCAGATGGACAGGGCCTCCAATTCACCCCTCCACTTT
>TRBD2|TRBJ2-3|-|TRBV5-4
CASGLAGGKDTQYF
TGTGCCAGCGGATTAGCGGGGGGGAAAGATACGCAGTATTTT
>-|TRBJ2-2|-|TRBV28
CASSLRLPRAGELFF
TGTGCCAGCAGTCTCAGACTACCCCGGGCCGGGGAGCTGTTTTTT
>-|TRBJ1-6|-|TRBV7-3
CASSLSRDSPLHF
TGTGCCAGCAGCCTTTCAAGAGATTCACCCCTCCACTTT
>TRBD1|TRBJ2-7|-|TRBV5-4
CASSLSGTGVYEQYF
TGTGCCAGCAGCTTGTCCGGGACAGGGGTCTACGAGCAGTACTTC
>TRBD1|TRBJ2-7|-|TRBV5-1
CASSPSWDRVSSYEQYF
TGCGCCAGCAGCCCTTCGTGGGACAGGGTATCCTCCTACGAGCAGTACTTC
>TRBD1|TRBJ1-2|-|TRBV5-1
CASSPGTGVYGYTF
TGCGCCAGCAGCCCCGGGACAGGGGTCTATGGCTACACCTTC
>-|TRBJ2-7|few|TRBV4-3
CASSRAGFEQYF
TGCGCCAGCAGCCGCGCAGGGTTCGAGCAGTACTTC
>-|TRBJ2-3|-|TRBV2
CASEERSTDTQYF
TGTGCCAGCGAGGAGCGGAGCACAGATACGCAGTATTTT
>-|TRBJ2-1|-|TRBV4-1
CASSLRAGGHEQFF
TGCGCCAGCAGCCTCCGGGCAGGGGGGCATGAGCAGTTCTTC
>-|TRBJ2-7|-|TRBV18
CASSPVLENLSEQYF
TGTGCCAGCTCACCCGTATTGGAGAACCTGAGCGAGCAGTACTTC
>TRBD2|TRBJ2-3|-|TRBV5-1
CASSLPGGTSVYTQYF
TGCGCCAGCAGCCTCCCGGGTGGGACTAGCGTATATACGCAGTATTTT
>-|TRBJ2-7|-|TRBV28
CASSGGGTITYEQYF
TGTGCCAGCAGTGGGGGGGGGACAATTACCTACGAGCAGTACTTC
>-|TRBJ2-2|-|TRBV6-5
CASSYIGAAGGELFF
TGTGCCAGCAGTTACATTGGGGCAGCCGGCGGGGAGCTGTTTTTT
>TRBD2|TRBJ2-1|-|TRBV28
CASYTSGGMDEQFF
TGTGCCAGCTATACTAGCGGGGGGATGGATGAGCAGTTCTTC